This T cell receptor (beta chain) is drawn from a study of identical twins. Study-wide points: Carriage of fewer insertions was seen in abundant cord blood beta clonotypes, whereas memory repertoires showed none. Interpretation of the results relied on cross-sectional statistical analysis and not on following the same donors. Weaker excess twin sharing was seen among beta out-of-frame sequences.

Per germline, CDR1 DFQATT and CDR2 SNEGSKA (reference sequence). There are 12 residues in the CDR3. With 6 bases removed from V and 3 bases from J, the gap between germline ends came to 11 bases. A universal primer site was added by template switching, and unique molecular identifiers were carried by the cDNA. TCRdb re-derived calls from the 5' RACE reads in MiXCR, one entry per CDR3 protein. The table includes a few hundred thousand distinct CDR3 sequences, under 9.5% detected once. This clonotype was found many times. The antigen remains unidentified. The sample also formed part of further work on yellow fever vaccine responses in identical twins.

The source material was memory (CD45RO+) T cells sorted from blood. The clonotype originates from a woman aged 18-29 years in good health. The chain links TRBV20-1 to TRBJ1-1; a possible D gene is TRBD1 (6 bases). In nucleotides, the CDR3 is TGCAGTGCGTCAGGGGCCTACACTGAAGCTTTCTTT. This translates into CSASGAYTEAFF.